Shown below are 27 T cell receptor beta chains from a single sample sequenced in a study of T-cell reconstitution after alpha-beta-depleted transplantation in children (dated by TCRdb to between 2015 and 2016). Preparation of the library involved PCR. The sequencer listed for this sample is Illumina HiSeq 2500. TCR library preparation used molecular barcoding, with unique molecular identifiers applied to normalize quantification of the TCRbeta repertoire. TCRdb reprocessing: public reads trimmed at Q25 with fastp, clones called with MiXCR, in-frame beta chains kept. Every CDR3 protein is listed once, alongside the most common genes and DNA of its rows. Recorded for this sample are fewer than 550,000 distinct CDR3 sequences; over 10% of them occurred a single time. In total, the top ten clones hold roughly 15% of the sample. The sample's treatment or condition label, decoded: allogeneic hematopoietic cell transplantation with graft depleted of TCRalphabeta T cells and CD19 B cells.

The material was PBMCs, mostly from graft donor cells, obtained 180 days after TCRalphabeta/CD19-depleted stem cell transplant. The receptors were sampled from a female patient aged 2 to 10 who had a stem cell transplant for aplastic anemia, so the T cells may come from the graft donor.

This clonotype has more than one count but fewer than ten. The chain has TRBV25-1 and TRBJ2-1, with a weak D call TRBD2 (5 bases). The V gene's germline CDR1 is MGHDK and CDR2 SYGVNS. This CDR3 spans 13 amino acids. V gave up 2 bases and J gave up 6 bases, with 8 bases separating them. This CDR3 reads CASSERGPNEQFF. The CDR3 DNA reads TGTGCCAGCAGTGAAAGAGGGCCCAATGAGCAGTTCTTC.

The rearrangement joins TRBV4-3 to TRBJ1-6; 9 bases are shared with TRBD1. Germline loops: CDR1 LGHNA, CDR2 YSLEER. The V gene end was trimmed by 4 bases and the J gene end by 7 bases; junction bases not matched to a gene: 5. The CDR3 covers 15 residues. In DNA form, the CDR3 reads TGCGCCAGCAGCCCGGTAGACAGGGGGAATTCACCCCTCCACTTT. This gives the protein CASSPVDRGNSPLHF.

This chain uses TRBV20-1 with TRBJ2-1, with 10 positions matching TRBD2. The CDR3 has 17 amino acids. The ends lost 5 bases at V and 3 bases at J; junction bases unmatched: 13. In germline, CDR1 is DFQATT, CDR2 SNEGSKA (reference sequence). CDR3 sequence (DNA): TGCAGTGCTCCACCCCCTTTTAGCGGGAGGCTCTACAATGAGCAGTTCTTC. As protein: CSAPPPFSGRLYNEQFF.

The rearrangement links TRBV25-1 to TRBJ1-3, with a tentative D call TRBD1 (5 bases). Germline V gene lookup returns CDR1 MGHDK and CDR2 SYGVNS. The CDR3 consists of 15 residues. Deletions cut 8 bases from V and 2 bases from J, with 16 bases between. The DNA for the CDR3 is TGTGCCAGCGGGGGTGCGGGTGGGCCTGGAAACACCATATATTTT. Residues: CASGGAGGPGNTIYF.

This clonotype was seen a few times. The chain employs TRBV7-2 and TRBJ2-3; the match to TRBD2 covers 8 bases. The CDR3 consists of 15 residues. Germline V gene lookup returns CDR1 SGHTA and CDR2 FQGNSA. V shed 4 bases and J 2 bases; nucleotides not matched to a gene: 5. CDR3 DNA sequence: TGTGCCAGCAGCTATCGCGGGGGGACCACAGATACGCAGTATTTT. It encodes CASSYRGGTTDTQYF.

The chain couples TRBV11-2 to TRBJ2-3; no clear D gene. V dropped 1 base and J dropped 0 bases, with 17 bases sitting between them. CDR1 and CDR2 (germline): SGHAT, FQNNGV. This CDR3 is 18 amino acids long. The CDR3 region is CASSLVWATSSSTDTQYF. CDR3 DNA: TGTGCCAGCAGCTTAGTTTGGGCTACAAGTTCTAGCACAGATACGCAGTATTTT.

This clonotype has a count of ten or more. V is TRBV28 and J is TRBJ2-3, with 8 bases lining up with TRBD2. Germline values: CDR1 MDHEN, CDR2 SYDVKM. With V trimmed by 3 bases and J by 2 bases, 7 bases remained unmatched. This CDR3 comprises 16 residues. The DNA of the CDR3 is TGTGCCAGCAGTTTTTCCGGGGGGGCCATCACAGATACGCAGTATTTT. Protein product: CASSFSGGAITDTQYF.

The V call is TRBV18, the J call TRBJ2-6, with D possibly matching TRBD1 (5 bases). Trimming took off 3 bases at V and 4 bases at J, with 13 bases between the two ends. CDR1 KGHSH and CDR2 LQKENI come from the germline V gene. This CDR3 has 16 residues. The DNA for the CDR3 is TGTGCCAGCTCACCGCTTCAGGGTGGAGGGGCCAACGTCCTGACTTTC. Protein: CASSPLQGGGANVLTF. Full variable domain (outside the CDR3, taken from reference TRBV18 and TRBJ2-6): NAGVMQNPRHLVRRRGQEARLRCSPMKGHSHVYWYRQLPEEGLKFMVYLQKENIIDESGMPKERFSAEFPKEGPSILRIQQVVRGDSAAYFCASSPLQGGGANVLTFGAGSRLTVL.

The rearrangement uses TRBV12-5 and TRBJ2-1, with 9 positions matching TRBD2. The germline V gene encodes CDR1 LGHNT and CDR2 FRNRAP. Trimming cost V 5 bases and J 7 bases; bases outside gene matches: 9. This CDR3 has 15 residues. This CDR3 is CASGPISGSYNEQFF. The CDR3, as DNA: TGTGCTAGTGGTCCCATTAGCGGGAGTTATAATGAGCAGTTCTTC.

This clonotype was picked up a small number of times. The rearrangement joins TRBV15 to TRBJ2-5; D is ambiguous. V shed 4 bases and J shed 13 bases, with 19 bases lying between them. This CDR3 has 13 amino acids. Germline V lookup: CDR1 LNHNV, CDR2 YYDKDF (reference sequence). CDR3 residues: CATSKPGSQVPYF. For the CDR3, the DNA is TGTGCCACCAGCAAACCGGGCTCCCAGGTACCGTACTTC.

This clonotype has ten or more counts. The J gene is TRBJ2-7, the V gene TRBV28; 7 bases are a match to TRBD2. This CDR3 spans 13 amino acids. V was clipped by 5 bases and J by 2 bases; unmatched bases: 3. Germline V CDR1 and CDR2: MDHEN, SYDVKM. The CDR3 DNA reads as TGTGCCAGCAGTCCCGGGACTACCTACGAGCAGTACTTC. Its translation is CASSPGTTYEQYF. Full variable domain (missing parts from reference TRBV28 and TRBJ2-7): DVKVTQSSRYLVKRTGEKVFLECVQDMDHENMFWYRQDPGLGLRLIYFSYDVKMKEKGDIPEGYSVSREKKERFSLILESASTNQTSMYLCASSPGTTYEQYFGPGTRLTVT.

Comments on this clonotype: This could be a read error, since a much larger clone is one nucleotide away. This chain uses TRBV28 with TRBJ1-2; no reliable D call. The CDR3 has 11 amino acids. V gave up 8 bases and J gave up 8 bases, with 12 bases separating them. Germline lookup yields CDR1 MDHEN and CDR2 SYDVKM. The CDR3 sequence: CASGVQRGYTF. The CDR3 region has the DNA TGTGCCAGCGGTGTTCAACGGGGCTACACCTTC.

This clonotype was picked up a small number of times. This chain's CDR3 is CASSLIARGTGERVTQYF. The CDR3 region has the DNA TGTGCCAGCAGCTTAATTGCCCGTGGGACAGGGGAAAGGGTTACGCAGTATTTT. This sequence joins TRBV7-3 and TRBJ2-3; 10 bases are a match to TRBD1. In germline, CDR1 is SGHTA, CDR2 FQGTGA. J gave up 8 bases and V 1 base, and 15 bases lay outside the gene matches. The CDR3 sequence is 18 residues long.

A few counts support this clonotype. The chain has TRBV19 and TRBJ1-1; D remains ambiguous. Trimming cost V 7 bases and J 7 bases, with 13 bases left between them. The CDR3 has 12 residues. Germline CDR1 LNHDA, CDR2 SQIVND (reference sequence). CDR3 nucleotide sequence: TGTGCCAGTATTGAACACCCCGGTGAAGCTTTCTTT. Translation: CASIEHPGEAFF.

This clonotype was picked up a small number of times. CDR3 DNA: TGTGCCAGCAGCTTTATTCCCCGGGACAGGGCTAACGAGCAGTACTTC. Residues: CASSFIPRDRANEQYF. This chain joins TRBV7-6 and TRBJ2-7; TRBD1 matches 9 bases. Germline CDR1 SGHVS, CDR2 FNYEAQ. The CDR3 consists of 16 residues. Trimming cost V 3 bases and J 5 bases; bases outside gene matches: 11.

This clonotype has more than one count but fewer than ten. The CDR3 sequence is CSATLAPFSRGTAKNIQYF. The CDR3 DNA sequence: TGCAGTGCTACACTAGCCCCTTTTAGCCGCGGGACGGCCAAAAACATTCAGTACTTC. This rearrangement joins TRBV20-1 to TRBJ2-4, with a weak D call TRBD2 (6 bases). The CDR3 sequence is 19 residues long. Germline CDR1 is DFQATT and CDR2 is SNEGSKA (reference sequence). V was trimmed by 4 bases and J by 1 base, leaving 26 bases between them.

The chain uses TRBV11-1 and TRBJ2-3; perhaps TRBD2 as D (6 bases). The germline gives CDR1 SGHAT, CDR2 FQDESV (reference sequence). V was trimmed by 6 bases and J by 11 bases, leaving 12 bases between them. This CDR3 region has 11 residues. The CDR3 protein is CASSREQWQYF. As DNA, the CDR3 is TGTGCCAGCAGTCGGGAGCAGTGGCAGTATTTT.

This clonotype was detected only a few times. The V gene is TRBV7-2, the J gene TRBJ2-1; D may be TRBD2 (6 bases). Looked up from germline, CDR1 is SGHTA and CDR2 is FQGNSA. Between the trimmed V and J ends, which lost 0 bases and 6 bases, there was a span of 18 bases. This CDR3 comprises 17 residues. The CDR3 region is CASSLAGPGSSFNEQFF. The CDR3, as DNA: TGTGCCAGCAGCTTAGCGGGTCCCGGGAGTTCGTTCAATGAGCAGTTCTTC. The complete variable domain, with remaining parts taken from reference TRBV7-2 and TRBJ2-1, reads GAGVSQSPSNKVTEKGKDVELRCDPISGHTALYWYRQSLGQGLEFLIYFQGNSAPDKSGLPSDRFSAERTGGSVSTLTIQRTQQEDSAVYLCASSLAGPGSSFNEQFFGPGTRLTVL.

In its sample, this clonotype was seen many times. The chain has TRBV29-1 and TRBJ1-1; D gene uncertain. The ends were cut back, 5 bases at V and 4 bases at J, with 11 bases in the middle. Germline values: CDR1 SQVTM, CDR2 ANQGSEA. The CDR3 has 12 residues. The CDR3 is CSVREMATEAFF. CDR3 in DNA: TGCAGCGTTCGTGAGATGGCCACTGAAGCTTTCTTT.

The gene calls are TRBV25-1 and TRBJ2-5, with D tentatively TRBD2 (6 bases). CDR3 length: 17 residues. Trimming left V 1 base short and J 4 bases short, with 19 bases between. Looked up from germline, CDR1 is MGHDK and CDR2 is SYGVNS. In DNA form, the CDR3 reads TGTGCCAGCAGTGAATTACTCACACTAGCCCGAGGAGAGACCCAGTACTTC. Protein: CASSELLTLARGETQYF.

CDR3 in amino acids: CASSLARAPLRPFAYEQFF. DNA for the CDR3: TGCGCCAGCAGCTTGGCCCGGGCCCCTCTACGCCCATTTGCATATGAGCAGTTCTTC. This chain uses TRBV5-1 with TRBJ2-1; no definite D call. Germline CDR1 SGHRS, CDR2 YFSETQ. Between the trimmed V and J ends, which lost 0 bases and 8 bases, there was a span of 27 bases. The CDR3 is 19 residues long.

The chain employs TRBV12-3 or TRBV12-4 and TRBJ1-1; 7 bases are a match to TRBD1. The CDR3 is made up of 13 amino acids. After removal of 7 bases from V and 0 bases from J, the junction contained 2 bases not matched to a gene. Here the CDR3 reads CASKGQMNTEAFF. Here the CDR3 DNA reads TGTGCCAGCAAGGGACAGATGAACACTGAAGCTTTCTTT.

This clonotype was recorded many times. J is TRBJ1-1 and V is TRBV29-1, with D unresolved. Germline V gene data show CDR1 as SQVTM and CDR2 as ANQGSEA. V lost 4 bases, J lost 5 bases, and 8 bases lay in between. The CDR3 covers 11 residues. CDR3 bases: TGCAGCGTTGGCTGGAATACTGAAGCTTTCTTT. Translated: CSVGWNTEAFF.

There are a few counts of this clonotype. The rearrangement uses TRBV24-1 and TRBJ1-5; TRBD1 is a possible D gene (6 bases). With 4 bases removed from V and 7 bases from J, the gap between germline ends came to 13 bases. This CDR3 contains 14 residues. Germline CDR1 is KGHDR and CDR2 is SFDVKD. This CDR3 reads CATSDHRVRQPQHF. The DNA for the CDR3 is TGTGCCACCAGTGACCACAGGGTACGACAGCCCCAGCATTTT.

This clonotype showed up just a few times. V is TRBV20-1 and J is TRBJ2-1; a weak D match, TRBD2 (5 bases). The CDR3 spans 13 residues. CDR1 DFQATT and CDR2 SNEGSKA come from the germline V gene (reference sequence). V was trimmed by 5 bases and J by 6 bases, leaving 14 bases between them. As DNA, the CDR3 is TGCAGTGCTCTGGCGGGCCCCCTCAATGAGCAGTTCTTC. This translates into CSALAGPLNEQFF.

This clonotype showed up just once. A much more abundant neighbour one base away suggests this may be a read error. V and J are TRBV5-5 and TRBJ2-4, with TRBD2 identical over 7 bases. From germline, CDR1 is SGHKS and CDR2 YYEKEE (reference sequence). This CDR3 spans 13 amino acids. The CDR3 loop is CASSLRGENSQYF. As DNA, the CDR3 is TGTGCCAGCAGCTTACGGGGGGAAAACAGTCAGTACTTC.

The chain is built from TRBV5-1 and TRBJ1-2; D ambiguous. Germline assignment: CDR1 SGHRS and CDR2 YFSETQ. V was trimmed by 0 bases and J by 7 bases, leaving 13 bases between them. The CDR3 extends over 14 amino acids. CDR3 protein: CASSLVGGTPGYTF. The CDR3 DNA sequence: TGCGCCAGCAGCTTGGTAGGCGGAACCCCTGGCTACACCTTC.